The subject of this entry is one T cell receptor (beta chain). Its target antigen remains unknown. Base qualities are not provided; no much larger clone lies one nucleotide away. This sample was included in a study of T cell responses to AZD1222 COVID-19 vaccine (dated by TCRdb to about 2021). Study-level background: TCR sequencing was performed for more than 230 trial participants, of whom around 210 were given two doses of AZD1222 and 26 were given two doses of MenACWY control vaccine. Enrollment into the trials was organized by age into subgroups of 18-55, 56-69 and 70-plus years, and those subgroups contained approximately 150, 30 and 60 TCR-sequenced participants, respectively.

The CDR3 regions of human TCRbeta chains were subjected to immunosequencing. In the paper's pipeline: Repertoire TCRs were matched against a reference library of SARS-CoV-2-specific TCRs generated with the MIRA antigen-specificity platform. Breadth meant the fraction of unique TCRs that were SARS-CoV-2-associated, whereas depth meant the fraction of total T cells that were SARS-CoV-2-associated. Using the MIRA data, every spike-specific TCR was mapped to the spike region that the TCR reacted to and assigned to either a CD4 or a CD8 class. Log10-transformed breadth and depth values were compared by one-way ANOVA with Sidak's multiple comparisons tests. This is the immuneACCESS table as TCRdb keeps it, with only in-frame sequences that have V and J called. A part of the clones is gone; compared with another copy, unresolved V genes explain less than half, and the rest is unexplained. That table is the source of V, J and clone size, and D and trimming were worked out from the DNA. The sample contains roughly 180,000 clones, roughly 94% of them found a single time. The top ten constitute 1.3% of the sample.

This sample's time point label indicates: about 28 days (+/-7) after the second vaccine dose. Because spike-specific TCR depth and breadth did not differ between the two schedules, AZD1222 recipients who got a second dose at roughly 4 weeks were pooled with those who got a second dose at roughly 12 weeks. Vaccinee samples were obtained from the UK trials COV001 and COV002, which included a single-blind randomized controlled phase 2/3 trial of AZD1222 (ChAdOx1 nCoV-19) in healthy adults. Trial participant PBMC samples were collected at day 0 and day 28 after the second dose for TCRbeta chain sequencing. Overall study outcomes, separate from this receptor: Conclusions about previously exposed vaccinees are limited, since just 5 or 6 AZD1222 recipients were seropositive for SARS-CoV-2 at baseline. The 56-69-year group was small, and its depth increase did not reach significance, likely because of low power. Vaccine-associated CD4 TCRs spanned the whole spike protein, with dominant responses in regions 160-218 and 743-854. Because no day 14 peak-response samples were available, repertoires were characterized only after the peak T cell response. Participants were mostly white British, with more females than males. The authors suggested clonal diversity may have been underestimated. Nearly half of unique spike-specific TCRs reportedly recognized epitopes outside regions mutated in the B.1.351 and B.1.1.7 variants. Spike-specific TCR breadth and depth rose significantly after two AZD1222 doses compared with day 0 and with MenACWY recipients.

Relative to germline, V is missing 5 bases and J is missing 0 bases, with 9 bases of the junction outside any gene match. The CDR3, from cysteine to phenylalanine, totals 17 residues. Just CDR3 DNA is preserved here, 51 bases in frame from base 1. CDR1 and CDR2 (MGHRA, YSYEKL) derive from the germline V gene. This specimen was peripheral blood, taken 28 days after the second AZD1222 dose. The TCR was taken from an adult who received the AZD1222 COVID-19 vaccine. Recombination joined TRBV4-1 with TRBJ2-4, and 8 junctional nucleotides match TRBD2. CDR3 loop: CASSASSAGVAKNIQYF. The nucleotide sequence reads as follows: TGCGCCAGCAGCGCAAGTTCAGCGGGGGTAGCCAAAAACATTCAGTACTTC.